This TCR beta chain is from a study of T cell responses to AZD1222 COVID-19 vaccine. The study's findings and limits: Seropositive at baseline were only a handful of AZD1222 recipients.

Comment on this clone: Its antigen is not identified.

The ends were cut back, 0 bases at V and 7 bases at J, with 12 bases in the middle. CDR3 length equals 14 residues. Germline CDR1 and CDR2: LGHNA and YNFKEQ. The assay was immunoSEQ multiplex PCR, and TCRdb's table has in-frame clones only and misses some. Of 100,000 to 150,000 clones in the sample, roughly 90% were seen once. The sample was peripheral blood, taken on day 0 of AZD1222 vaccination. This chain links TRBV4-2 with TRBJ1-1; no definite D call. The clonotype originates from an adult in good health. For the CDR3, the DNA is TGTGCCAGCAGCCAAGATCGAACCTCACATGAAGCTTTCTTT. This gives the protein CASSQDRTSHEAFF.